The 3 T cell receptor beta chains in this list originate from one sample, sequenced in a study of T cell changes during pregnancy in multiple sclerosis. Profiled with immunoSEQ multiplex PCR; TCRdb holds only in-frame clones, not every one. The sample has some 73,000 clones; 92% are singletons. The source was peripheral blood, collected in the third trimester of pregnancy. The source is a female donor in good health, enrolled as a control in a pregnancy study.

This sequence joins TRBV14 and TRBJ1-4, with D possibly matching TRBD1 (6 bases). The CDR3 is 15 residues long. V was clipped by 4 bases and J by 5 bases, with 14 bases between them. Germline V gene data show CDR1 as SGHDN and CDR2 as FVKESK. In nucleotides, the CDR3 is TGTGCCAGCAGCCTAACCGGGACACTAAATGAAAAACTGTTTTTT. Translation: CASSLTGTLNEKLFF.

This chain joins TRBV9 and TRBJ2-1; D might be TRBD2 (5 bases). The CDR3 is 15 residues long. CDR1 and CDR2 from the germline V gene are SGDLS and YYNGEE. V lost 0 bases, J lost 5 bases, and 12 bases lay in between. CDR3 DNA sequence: TGTGCCAGCAGCGTAGGTGGACTGGGGAACAATGAGCAGTTCTTC. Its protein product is CASSVGGLGNNEQFF. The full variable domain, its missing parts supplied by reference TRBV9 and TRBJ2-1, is DSGVTQTPKHLITATGQRVTLRCSPRSGDLSVYWYQQSLDQGLQFLIQYYNGEERAKGNILERFSAQQFPDLHSELNLSSLELGDSALYFCASSVGGLGNNEQFFGPGTRLTVL.

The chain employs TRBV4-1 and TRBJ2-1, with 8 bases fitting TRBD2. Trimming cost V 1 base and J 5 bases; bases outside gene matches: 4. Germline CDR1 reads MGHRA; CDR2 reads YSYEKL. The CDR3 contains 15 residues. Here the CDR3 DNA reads TGCGCCAGCAGCCAAGCCCCGGGACTAGACAATGAGCAGTTCTTC. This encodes CASSQAPGLDNEQFF.